The T cell receptor beta chain under discussion was sequenced for a study of radiation and T cells in renal cell carcinoma. Documented time point: blood 4 weeks post-SBRT, at nephrectomy. The treatment was: 15 Gy SBRT to primary tumor, nephrectomy 4 weeks later. Some clones are missing from TCRdb's copy, which holds only in-frame ones; the method was immunoSEQ multiplex PCR. The table records about 90,000 clones, 70% to 85% of them present only once. V gave up 3 bases and J gave up 7 bases, with 19 bases separating them. CDR1 is SEHNR and CDR2 is FQNEAQ in the germline V gene (reference sequence). The CDR3 has 16 residues.

The sequence derives from a man aged 55 to 69 with renal cell carcinoma. The sample consisted of blood, taken from a patient whose treatment included radiotherapy and nephrectomy. This chain connects TRBV7-9 to TRBJ2-1, with D perhaps TRBD1 or TRBD2 (6 bases each). The CDR3 protein is CASSLGWPWRGNEQFF. Here the CDR3 DNA reads TGTGCCAGCAGCTTGGGATGGCCCTGGAGGGGGAATGAGCAGTTCTTC.